The next 21 T cell receptor beta chains were all read from a single sample in a study of blood T cell repertoires in COVID-19. Libraries were prepared by immunoSEQ multiplex PCR; TCRdb keeps only in-frame clonotypes and omits some of them. The table shows 200,000 to 250,000 clones, with approximately 85% occurring only once. The material sequenced was peripheral blood. The receptors were sampled from a woman between 65 and 79 years old with COVID-19, enrolled during active disease.

The rearrangement uses TRBV19 and TRBJ1-1; D not certain. The germline CDR1 and CDR2 sequences are LNHDA and SQIVND (reference sequence). The CDR3 extends over 15 amino acids. Trimming took 3 bases from V and 2 from J, leaving 13 bases between them. CDR3 sequence reads: CASSIWARDNTEAFF. The DNA of the CDR3 is TGTGCCAGTAGTATTTGGGCCCGGGATAACACTGAAGCTTTCTTT.

The chain combines TRBV5-6 with TRBJ1-3, with unresolved D. Deletions cut 2 bases from V and 0 bases from J, with 12 bases between. Germline V gene data show CDR1 as SGHDT and CDR2 as YYEEEE. The CDR3 totals 16 residues. The CDR3 DNA follows: TGTGCCAGCAGCTTTAATGCCCGACACTCTGGAAACACCATATATTTT. It translates to CASSFNARHSGNTIYF.

This clone was seen just once. V is TRBV6-5 and J is TRBJ1-1; tentatively, D is TRBD1 (6 bases). This CDR3 comprises 13 residues. Trimming took 10 bases from V and 6 from J, leaving 18 bases between them. The V gene's germline CDR1 is MNHEY and CDR2 SVGAGI. The CDR3 reads CATRTAENPEAFF. DNA of the CDR3: TGTGCCACTCGGACAGCTGAGAATCCTGAAGCTTTCTTT.

The V gene is TRBV5-4, the J gene TRBJ2-5; weak D call: TRBD2 (5 bases). Germline loops: CDR1 SGHNT, CDR2 YYREEE (reference sequence). V was cut by 5 bases and J by 0 bases, with 8 bases left in between. The CDR3 is made up of 13 amino acids. The CDR3 DNA reads TGTGCCAGCAGAAACGGGAACCAAGAGACCCAGTACTTC. Encoded protein: CASRNGNQETQYF.

This clone was seen just once. The V and J genes are TRBV3-1 (or the pseudogene TRBV3-2) and TRBJ2-2; D might be TRBD1 (5 bases). Germline-derived CDR1 and CDR2 are LGHDT and YNNKEL (reference sequence). The length of the CDR3 is 13 residues. V was cut by 0 bases and J by 6 bases, with 5 bases left in between. CDR3 sequence: CASSQDRAGELFF. In DNA, the CDR3 is TGTGCCAGCAGCCAAGACAGGGCCGGGGAGCTGTTTTTT.

This sequence joins TRBV9 and TRBJ1-2, with D possibly being TRBD1 (5 bases). The CDR3 totals 15 residues. Looked up from germline, CDR1 is SGDLS and CDR2 is YYNGEE. The V end was cut by 1 base, the J end by 3 bases, with 13 bases between. CDR3: CASSVLSGIDYGYTF. The DNA for the CDR3 is TGTGCCAGCAGCGTACTGTCAGGGATAGACTATGGCTACACCTTC.

The V call is TRBV7-3, the J call TRBJ1-4; weak D call: TRBD1 (5 bases). Trimming took 4 bases from V and 8 from J, leaving 17 bases between them. The CDR3 is 15 residues long. Germline V gene lookup returns CDR1 SGHTA and CDR2 FQGTGA. The CDR3 is CASSSQGGVGEKLFF. The CDR3 DNA follows: TGTGCCAGCAGCTCCCAGGGAGGGGTTGGGGAAAAACTGTTTTTT. The complete variable domain, with remaining parts taken from reference TRBV7-3 and TRBJ1-4, reads GAGVSQTPSNKVTEKGKYVELRCDPISGHTALYWYRQSLGQGPEFLIYFQGTGAADDSGLPNDRFFAVRPEGSVSTLKIQRTERGDSAVYLCASSSQGGVGEKLFFGSGTQLSVL.

This chain connects TRBV11-2 to TRBJ2-7; 8 positions agree with TRBD1. Losses at the gene ends were 6 bases for V and 0 bases for J; bases not matched to a gene: 7. The CDR3 length is 15 residues. Germline CDR1 SGHAT, CDR2 FQNNGV. CDR3 sequence (DNA): TGTGCCAGCAGTTCCCGACAGGGGAGCTCCTACGAGCAGTACTTC. Its protein product is CASSSRQGSSYEQYF.

Points on this clone: Compared with germline, one end of the junction differs, possibly owing to a read error. The chain employs TRBV6-4 and TRBJ2-7; TRBD1 aligns across 10 bases. The CDR3 spans 13 residues. Germline loops: CDR1 MRHNA, CDR2 SNTAGT. The CDR3 coding sequence is TGTGCCAGCAGGCCCATTTATCACGGGACAGGGGACTTC. It is translated as CASRPIYHGTGDF.

The J gene is TRBJ1-2, the V gene TRBV10-3; D unresolved. The CDR3 is 14 amino acids. Germline CDR1 reads ENHRY; CDR2 reads SYGVKD. The germline V and J ends were trimmed by 10 bases and 1 base, with 16 bases remaining between them. The CDR3, as DNA: TGTGCCACCGCAAACGTCGAGTTTAACTATGGCTACACCTTC. As protein: CATANVEFNYGYTF.

In this sample, this clone turned up once. V is TRBV19 and J is TRBJ1-2; 7 nucleotides align to TRBD1. CDR1 and CDR2 from the germline V gene are LNHDA and SQIVND (reference sequence). CDR3 size: 16 residues. V shed 5 bases, J shed 9 bases, and the junction held 18 bases outside the gene matches. This CDR3 reads CASSPPASGQVLRYTF. For the CDR3, the DNA is TGTGCCAGTAGTCCCCCTGCCTCCGGACAGGTTCTCCGCTACACCTTC.

The chain links TRBV6-2 or TRBV6-3 to TRBJ2-2, with 7 bases identical to TRBD2. The CDR3 sequence is 15 residues long. Trimming took 6 bases from V and 1 from J; bases not matched to a gene: 5. The germline CDR1 and CDR2 sequences are MNHEY and SVGEGT. CDR3 nucleotide sequence: TGTGCCAGCAGCCTAATAGCGGGGAACACCGGGGAGCTGTTTTTT. This codes for CASSLIAGNTGELFF.

V and J are TRBV19 and TRBJ1-1; TRBD1 is a possible D gene (5 bases). Germline V gives CDR1 LNHDA, CDR2 SQIVND (reference sequence). V dropped 8 bases and J dropped 1 base, with 11 bases sitting between them. The CDR3 runs 13 residues. The CDR3 reads CASLSQGNTEAFF. CDR3 sequence (DNA): TGTGCCAGTCTTAGTCAGGGGAACACTGAAGCTTTCTTT.

V gene TRBV7-9 combines with J gene TRBJ1-4, with TRBD1 identical over 8 bases. Trimming removed 6 bases from V and 8 bases from J; junction bases left unmatched: 8. The CDR3 runs to 14 residues. Germline CDR1 and CDR2: SEHNR and FQNEAQ (reference sequence). CDR3 sequence reads: CASSWTGSEEKLFF. The CDR3, as DNA: TGTGCCAGCAGTTGGACAGGGTCGGAGGAAAAACTGTTTTTT. Combining the CDR3 with reference TRBV7-9 and TRBJ1-4 gives the whole variable domain DTGVSQNPRHKITKRGQNVTFRCDPISEHNRLYWYRQTLGQGPEFLTYFQNEAQLEKSRLLSDRFSAERPKGSFSTLEIQRTEQGDSAMYLCASSWTGSEEKLFFGSGTQLSVL.

The rearrangement joins TRBV4-2 to TRBJ1-5, with 7 nucleotides matching TRBD1. The CDR3 length is 15 residues. Trimming cost V 2 bases and J 1 base; bases outside gene matches: 2. CDR1 and CDR2 (germline): LGHNA, YNFKEQ. The CDR3 nucleotides read TGTGCCAGCAGCCAACAGGGGGACAGCAATCAGCCCCAGCATTTT. It is translated as CASSQQGDSNQPQHF.

The gene calls are TRBV5-1 and TRBJ2-1, with TRBD1 identical over 9 bases. CDR3 length equals 14 residues. Looked up from germline, CDR1 is SGHRS and CDR2 is YFSETQ. J lost 5 bases, V lost 4 bases, and 4 bases had no gene match. This chain's CDR3 is CASSPGTGHNEQFF. The CDR3 region has the DNA TGCGCCAGCAGCCCCGGGACAGGGCACAATGAGCAGTTCTTC. The whole variable domain, remainder taken from reference TRBV5-1 and TRBJ2-1, is KAGVTQTPRYLIKTRGQQVTLSCSPISGHRSVSWYQQTPGQGLQFLFEYFSETQRNKGNFPGRFSGRQFSNSRSEMNVSTLELGDSALYLCASSPGTGHNEQFFGPGTRLTVL.

The J gene is TRBJ2-3, the V gene TRBV5-1; 15 bases are a match to TRBD2. Trimming took 3 bases from V and 0 from J; bases not matched to a gene: 5. The CDR3 has 18 amino acids. CDR1 and CDR2 (germline): SGHRS, YFSETQ. The CDR3 DNA reads TGCGCCAGCAGCTCGGGACTAGCGGGAGGATCTAGCACAGATACGCAGTATTTT. Amino acid sequence: CASSSGLAGGSSTDTQYF.

The V gene is TRBV3-1 (or the pseudogene TRBV3-2), the J gene TRBJ1-2; TRBD1 matches at 12 bases. Germline V gene sequence: CDR1 LGHDT, CDR2 YNNKEL (reference sequence). The ends lost 3 bases at V and 7 bases at J; junction bases unmatched: 6. The length of the CDR3 is 15 residues. The CDR3 loop reads CASSHRDRGLSGYTF. Written as DNA, the CDR3 is TGTGCCAGCAGCCACCGGGACAGGGGGCTTTCTGGCTACACCTTC.

CDR3 region: CASSRGQLTEAFF. The CDR3 DNA reads as TGTGCCAGCAGCCGGGGACAGCTCACTGAAGCTTTCTTT. This chain connects TRBV6-5 to TRBJ1-1; 7 positions agree with TRBD1. The V segment lost 6 bases and the J segment 4 bases; nucleotides outside the gene matches: 5. Per germline, CDR1 MNHEY and CDR2 SVGAGI. The CDR3 has 13 residues.

The chain recombines TRBV7-2 with TRBJ1-6; D gene ambiguous. V was shortened by 5 bases and J by 0 bases, with 14 bases between the two germline ends. Looked up from germline, CDR1 is SGHTA and CDR2 is FQGNSA. This CDR3 has 17 amino acids. The CDR3 loop is CASSPRQPSSYNSPLHF. CDR3 sequence (DNA): TGTGCCAGCAGCCCACGACAACCGAGCTCCTATAATTCACCCCTCCACTTT.

This rearrangement joins TRBV2 to TRBJ1-2, with TRBD1 matching 8 bases. The CDR3 totals 14 residues. Germline assignment: CDR1 SNHLY and CDR2 FYNNEI. V gave up 6 bases and J gave up 6 bases; unmatched junction bases: 9. As DNA, the CDR3 is TGTGCCAGCAGCGGAGGCAGGGGGCGCAATGGCTACACCTTC. Its protein is CASSGGRGRNGYTF.